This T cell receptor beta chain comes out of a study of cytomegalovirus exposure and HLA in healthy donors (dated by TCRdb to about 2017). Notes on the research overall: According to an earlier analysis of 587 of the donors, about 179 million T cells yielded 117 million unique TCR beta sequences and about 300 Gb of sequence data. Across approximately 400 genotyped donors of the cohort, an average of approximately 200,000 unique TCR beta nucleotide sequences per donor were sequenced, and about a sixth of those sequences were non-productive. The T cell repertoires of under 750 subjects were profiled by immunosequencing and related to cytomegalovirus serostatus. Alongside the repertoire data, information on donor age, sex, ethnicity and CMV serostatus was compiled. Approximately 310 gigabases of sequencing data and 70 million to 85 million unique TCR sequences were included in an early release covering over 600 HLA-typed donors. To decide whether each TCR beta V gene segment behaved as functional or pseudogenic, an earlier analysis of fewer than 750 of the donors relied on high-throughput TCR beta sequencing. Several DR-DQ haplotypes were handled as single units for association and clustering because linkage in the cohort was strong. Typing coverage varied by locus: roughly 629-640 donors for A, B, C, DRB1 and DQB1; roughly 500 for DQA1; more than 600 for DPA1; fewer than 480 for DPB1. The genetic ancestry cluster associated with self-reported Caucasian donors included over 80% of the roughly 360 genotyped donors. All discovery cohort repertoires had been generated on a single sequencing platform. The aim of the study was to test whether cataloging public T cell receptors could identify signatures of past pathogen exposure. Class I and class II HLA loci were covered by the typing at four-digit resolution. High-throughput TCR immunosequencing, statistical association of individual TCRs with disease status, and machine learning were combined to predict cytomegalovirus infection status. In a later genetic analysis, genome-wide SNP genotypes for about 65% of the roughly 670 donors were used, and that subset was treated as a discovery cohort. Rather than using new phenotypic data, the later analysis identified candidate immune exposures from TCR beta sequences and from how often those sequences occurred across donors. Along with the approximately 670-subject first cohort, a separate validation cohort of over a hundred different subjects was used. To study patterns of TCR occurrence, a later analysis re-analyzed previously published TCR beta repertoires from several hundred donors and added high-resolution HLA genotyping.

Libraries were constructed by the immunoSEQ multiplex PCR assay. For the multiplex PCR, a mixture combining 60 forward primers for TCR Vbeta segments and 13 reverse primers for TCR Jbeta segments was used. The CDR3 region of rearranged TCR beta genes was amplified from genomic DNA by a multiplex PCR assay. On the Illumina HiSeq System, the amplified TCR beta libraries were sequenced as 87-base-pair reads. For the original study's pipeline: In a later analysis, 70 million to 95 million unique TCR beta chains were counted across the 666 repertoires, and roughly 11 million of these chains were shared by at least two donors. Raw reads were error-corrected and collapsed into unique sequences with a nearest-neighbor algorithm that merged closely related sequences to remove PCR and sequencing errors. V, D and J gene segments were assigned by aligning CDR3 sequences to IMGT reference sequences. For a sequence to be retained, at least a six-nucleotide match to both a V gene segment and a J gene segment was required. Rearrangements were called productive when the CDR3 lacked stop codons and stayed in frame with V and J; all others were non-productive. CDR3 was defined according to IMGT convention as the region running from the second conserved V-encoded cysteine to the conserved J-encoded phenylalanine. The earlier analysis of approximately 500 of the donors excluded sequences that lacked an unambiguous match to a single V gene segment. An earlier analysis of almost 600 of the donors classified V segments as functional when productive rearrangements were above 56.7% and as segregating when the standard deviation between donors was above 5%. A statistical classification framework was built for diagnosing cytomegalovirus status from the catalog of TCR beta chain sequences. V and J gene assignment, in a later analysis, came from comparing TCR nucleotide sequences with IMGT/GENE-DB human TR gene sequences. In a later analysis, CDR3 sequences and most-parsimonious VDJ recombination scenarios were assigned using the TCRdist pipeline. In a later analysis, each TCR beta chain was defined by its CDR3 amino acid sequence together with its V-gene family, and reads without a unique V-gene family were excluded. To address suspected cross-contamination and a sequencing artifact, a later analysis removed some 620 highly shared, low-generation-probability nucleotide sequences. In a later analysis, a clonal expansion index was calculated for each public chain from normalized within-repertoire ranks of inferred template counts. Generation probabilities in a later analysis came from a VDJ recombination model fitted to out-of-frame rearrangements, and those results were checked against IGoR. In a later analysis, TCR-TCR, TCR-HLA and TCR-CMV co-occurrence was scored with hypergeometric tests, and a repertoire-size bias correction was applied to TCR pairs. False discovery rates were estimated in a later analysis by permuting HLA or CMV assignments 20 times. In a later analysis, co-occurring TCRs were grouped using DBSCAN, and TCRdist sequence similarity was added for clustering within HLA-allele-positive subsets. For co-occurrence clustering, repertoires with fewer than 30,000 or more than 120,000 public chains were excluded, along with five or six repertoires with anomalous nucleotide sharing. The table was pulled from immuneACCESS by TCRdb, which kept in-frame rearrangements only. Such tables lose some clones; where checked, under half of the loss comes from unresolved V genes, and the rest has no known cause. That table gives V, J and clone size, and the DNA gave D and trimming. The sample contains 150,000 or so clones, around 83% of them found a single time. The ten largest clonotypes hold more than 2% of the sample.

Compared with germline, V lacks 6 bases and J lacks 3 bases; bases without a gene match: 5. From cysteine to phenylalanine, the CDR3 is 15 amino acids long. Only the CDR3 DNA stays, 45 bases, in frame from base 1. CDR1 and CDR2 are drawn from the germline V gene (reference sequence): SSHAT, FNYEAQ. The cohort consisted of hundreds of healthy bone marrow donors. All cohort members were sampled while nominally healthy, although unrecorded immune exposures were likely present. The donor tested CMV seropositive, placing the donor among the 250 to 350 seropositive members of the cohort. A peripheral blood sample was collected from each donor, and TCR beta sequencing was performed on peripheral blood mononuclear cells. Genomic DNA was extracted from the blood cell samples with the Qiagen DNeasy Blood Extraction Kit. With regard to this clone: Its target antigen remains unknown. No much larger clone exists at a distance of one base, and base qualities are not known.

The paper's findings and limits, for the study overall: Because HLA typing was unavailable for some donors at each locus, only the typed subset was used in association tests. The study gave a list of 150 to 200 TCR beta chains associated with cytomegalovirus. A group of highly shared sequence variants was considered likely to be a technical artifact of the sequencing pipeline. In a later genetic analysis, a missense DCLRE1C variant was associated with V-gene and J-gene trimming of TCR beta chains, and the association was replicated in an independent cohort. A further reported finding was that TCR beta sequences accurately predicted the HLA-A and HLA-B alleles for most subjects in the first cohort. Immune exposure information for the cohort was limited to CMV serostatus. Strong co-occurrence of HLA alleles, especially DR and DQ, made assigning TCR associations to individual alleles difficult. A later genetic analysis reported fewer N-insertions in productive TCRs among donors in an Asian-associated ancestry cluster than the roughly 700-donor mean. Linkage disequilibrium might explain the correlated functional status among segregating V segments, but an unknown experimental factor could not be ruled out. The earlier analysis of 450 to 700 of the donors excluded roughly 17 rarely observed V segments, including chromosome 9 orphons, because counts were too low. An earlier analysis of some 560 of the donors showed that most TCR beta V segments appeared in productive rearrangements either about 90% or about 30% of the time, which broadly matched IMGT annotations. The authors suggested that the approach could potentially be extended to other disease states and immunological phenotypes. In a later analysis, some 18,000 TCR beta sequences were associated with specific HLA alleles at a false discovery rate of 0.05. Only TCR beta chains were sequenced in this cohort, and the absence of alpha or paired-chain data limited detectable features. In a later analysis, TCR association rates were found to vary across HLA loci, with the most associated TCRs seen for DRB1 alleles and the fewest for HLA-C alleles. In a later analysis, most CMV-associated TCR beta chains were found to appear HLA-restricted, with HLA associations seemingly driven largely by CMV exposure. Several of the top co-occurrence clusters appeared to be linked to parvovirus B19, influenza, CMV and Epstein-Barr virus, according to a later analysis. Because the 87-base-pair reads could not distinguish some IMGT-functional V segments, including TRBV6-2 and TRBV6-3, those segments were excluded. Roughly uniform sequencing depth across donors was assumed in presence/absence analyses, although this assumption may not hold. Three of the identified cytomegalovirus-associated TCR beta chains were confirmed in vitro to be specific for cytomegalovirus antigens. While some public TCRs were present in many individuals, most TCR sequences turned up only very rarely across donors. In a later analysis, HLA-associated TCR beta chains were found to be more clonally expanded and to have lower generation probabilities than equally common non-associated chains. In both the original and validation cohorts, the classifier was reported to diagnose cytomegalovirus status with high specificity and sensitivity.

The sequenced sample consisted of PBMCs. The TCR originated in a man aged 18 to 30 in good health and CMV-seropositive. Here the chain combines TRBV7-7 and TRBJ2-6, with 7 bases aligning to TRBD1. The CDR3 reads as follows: CASSPGGGGANVLTF. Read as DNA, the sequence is TGTGCCAGCAGTCCAGGGGGTGGTGGGGCCAACGTCCTGACTTTC.